Listed below are T cell receptor beta chains from one sample, sequenced in a study of blood T cells in healthy people across ages. Each CDR3 protein is one row after TCRdb ran MiXCR on the 5' RACE reads. The sample includes 700,000 to 950,000 distinct CDR3 sequences, around 40% of them seen just once. The specimen sequenced was blood. These TCRs come from a woman aged 60-75 years in good health. Both conserved end residues are part of each CDR3. Each record gives: J gene, clone size, D gene, V gene, CDR3 protein, CDR3 DNA. The D gene is left open where the match is weak. Rows give clone size only sometimes, using once, few, many, or a class for an expanded clone.

j_gene: TRBJ2-3
abundance: NA
d_gene: NA
v_gene: TRBV21-1
CDR3aa: CASSNQRGGRTDTQYF
CDR3nt: TGTGCCAGCAGCAACCAGCGGGGGGGCCGGACAGATACGCAGTATTTT

j_gene: TRBJ2-5
abundance: few
d_gene: TRBD1
v_gene: TRBV29-1
CDR3aa: CSVDRGLQETQYF
CDR3nt: TGCAGCGTCGACAGGGGCCTCCAAGAGACCCAGTACTTC

j_gene: TRBJ2-3
abundance: NA
d_gene: TRBD1
v_gene: TRBV6-5
CDR3aa: CASSYFLGQGAGTQYF
CDR3nt: TGTGCCAGCAGTTACTTCCTTGGACAGGGGGCAGGTACGCAGTATTTT

j_gene: TRBJ2-3
abundance: NA
d_gene: NA
v_gene: TRBV18
CDR3aa: CASSPPNRATDTQYF
CDR3nt: TGTGCCAGCTCACCACCGAACAGAGCCACAGATACGCAGTATTTT

j_gene: TRBJ2-7
abundance: few
d_gene: TRBD1
v_gene: TRBV20-1
CDR3aa: CSAAGTENNEQYF
CDR3nt: TGCAGTGCTGCCGGGACAGAGAACAATGAGCAGTACTTC

j_gene: TRBJ2-7
abundance: many
d_gene: NA
v_gene: TRBV29-1
CDR3aa: CSVVGLTEQYF
CDR3nt: TGCAGCGTTGTTGGATTAACCGAGCAGTACTTC

j_gene: TRBJ2-7
abundance: few
d_gene: NA
v_gene: TRBV9
CDR3aa: CASSVIPFWILIIILPYEQYF
CDR3nt: TGTGCCAGCAGCGTTATCCCGTTTTGGATACTTATAATTATACTACCCTACGAGCAGTACTTC

j_gene: TRBJ2-1
abundance: few
d_gene: TRBD2
v_gene: TRBV5-1
CDR3aa: CASSLGLSGGINEQFF
CDR3nt: TGCGCCAGCAGCTTGGGATTGTCGGGGGGGATCAATGAGCAGTTCTTC

j_gene: TRBJ2-5
abundance: NA
d_gene: NA
v_gene: TRBV20-1
CDR3aa: CSALQQTQYF
CDR3nt: TGCAGTGCTTTACAGCAGACCCAGTACTTC

j_gene: TRBJ2-4
abundance: NA
d_gene: TRBD1
v_gene: TRBV10-3
CDR3aa: CAVEDRANIQYF
CDR3nt: TGTGCCGTTGAGGACAGGGCAAACATTCAGTACTTC

j_gene: TRBJ2-3
abundance: few
d_gene: TRBD1
v_gene: TRBV7-2
CDR3aa: CASSPGTGWNTQYF
CDR3nt: TGTGCCAGCAGCCCCGGGACAGGGTGGAATACGCAGTATTTT

j_gene: TRBJ2-5
abundance: NA
d_gene: NA
v_gene: TRBV20-1
CDR3aa: CSADLSETQYF
CDR3nt: TGCAGTGCGGACCTATCGGAGACCCAGTACTTC

j_gene: TRBJ1-5
abundance: NA
d_gene: TRBD1
v_gene: TRBV6-2/TRBV6-3
CDR3aa: CASSPMTGAESNQPQHF
CDR3nt: TGTGCCAGCAGCCCAATGACAGGGGCTGAAAGCAATCAGCCCCAGCATTTT

j_gene: TRBJ2-1
abundance: NA
d_gene: TRBD2
v_gene: TRBV29-1
CDR3aa: CSGHTGTSSYNEQFF
CDR3nt: TGCAGCGGGCACACAGGGACTAGCAGTTACAATGAGCAGTTCTTC

j_gene: TRBJ1-1
abundance: NA
d_gene: TRBD1
v_gene: TRBV6-1
CDR3aa: CASSTRDRGRTEAFF
CDR3nt: TGTGCCAGCAGTACCCGGGACAGGGGGCGGACTGAAGCTTTCTTT

j_gene: TRBJ2-7
abundance: NA
d_gene: NA
v_gene: TRBV15
CDR3aa: CATSVRQNYEQYF
CDR3nt: TGTGCCACCAGCGTGCGACAGAACTACGAGCAGTACTTC

j_gene: TRBJ2-6
abundance: NA
d_gene: NA
v_gene: TRBV29-1
CDR3aa: CSVDLGRTGANVLTF
CDR3nt: TGCAGCGTTGACCTCGGGAGAACTGGGGCCAACGTCCTGACTTTC

j_gene: TRBJ2-7
abundance: NA
d_gene: NA
v_gene: TRBV28
CDR3aa: CASSISGQTYEQYF
CDR3nt: TGTGCCAGCAGTATATCCGGACAGACCTACGAGCAGTACTTC

j_gene: TRBJ2-1
abundance: NA
d_gene: NA
v_gene: TRBV20-1
CDR3aa: CSARIVGTRINEQFF
CDR3nt: TGCAGTGCTAGAATAGTGGGGACTCGGATCAATGAGCAGTTCTTC

j_gene: TRBJ2-5
abundance: NA
d_gene: TRBD1
v_gene: TRBV2
CDR3aa: CASSDEQGRYNEQYF
CDR3nt: TGTGCCAGCAGTGATGAACAGGGGCGATACAATGAGCAGTACTTC

j_gene: TRBJ2-5
abundance: NA
d_gene: NA
v_gene: TRBV5-6
CDR3aa: CASSLIGGRQETQYF
CDR3nt: TGTGCCAGCAGCCTTATTGGGGGGAGGCAAGAGACCCAGTACTTC

j_gene: TRBJ2-3
abundance: NA
d_gene: TRBD2
v_gene: TRBV20-1
CDR3aa: CSATRLAGGNTDTQYF
CDR3nt: TGCAGTGCTACCCGACTAGCGGGGGGGAACACAGATACGCAGTATTTT

j_gene: TRBJ2-5
abundance: NA
d_gene: NA
v_gene: TRBV16
CDR3aa: CASSQLGDTEQYF
CDR3nt: TGTGCCAGCAGCCAATTGGGGGACACTGAGCAGTACTTC

j_gene: TRBJ2-1
abundance: many
d_gene: TRBD2
v_gene: TRBV5-1
CDR3aa: CASSLAGGGTTYNEQFF
CDR3nt: TGCGCCAGCAGCTTGGCCGGGGGAGGGACTACCTACAATGAGCAGTTCTTC

j_gene: TRBJ2-3
abundance: NA
d_gene: NA
v_gene: TRBV12-3/TRBV12-4
CDR3aa: CASSFRAGTDTQYF
CDR3nt: TGTGCCAGCAGTTTCAGAGCGGGCACAGATACGCAGTATTTT

j_gene: TRBJ2-6
abundance: few
d_gene: TRBD1
v_gene: TRBV28
CDR3aa: CASSLFGTGSSGANVLTF
CDR3nt: TGTGCCAGCAGTTTATTCGGGACAGGGAGCTCTGGGGCCAACGTCCTGACTTTC

j_gene: TRBJ2-5
abundance: NA
d_gene: NA
v_gene: TRBV12-3/TRBV12-4
CDR3aa: CASSRTNEQYF
CDR3nt: TGTGCCAGCAGTCGTACCAATGAGCAGTACTTC

j_gene: TRBJ1-1
abundance: few
d_gene: NA
v_gene: TRBV25-1
CDR3aa: CASSEYTSGPSGSTEAFF
CDR3nt: TGTGCCAGCAGTGAATATACCTCGGGACCCTCTGGGAGCACTGAAGCTTTCTTT

j_gene: TRBJ2-4
abundance: few
d_gene: TRBD1
v_gene: TRBV7-9
CDR3aa: CASSAGQGFGKNIQYF
CDR3nt: TGTGCCAGCAGCGCCGGACAGGGCTTCGGCAAAAACATTCAGTACTTC

j_gene: TRBJ2-1
abundance: few
d_gene: TRBD2
v_gene: TRBV20-1
CDR3aa: CSATPHRAGGNEQFF
CDR3nt: TGCAGTGCTACGCCCCATCGAGCGGGAGGAAATGAGCAGTTCTTC

j_gene: TRBJ1-1
abundance: NA
d_gene: NA
v_gene: TRBV6-1
CDR3aa: CASRDNTEAFF
CDR3nt: TGTGCCAGCAGAGACAACACTGAAGCTTTCTTT

j_gene: TRBJ1-5
abundance: NA
d_gene: TRBD1
v_gene: TRBV7-9
CDR3aa: CASSAGTGNNQPQHF
CDR3nt: TGTGCCAGCAGCGCCGGGACAGGGAACAATCAGCCCCAGCATTTT

j_gene: TRBJ2-1
abundance: few
d_gene: TRBD1
v_gene: TRBV18
CDR3aa: CASSPQGDYNEQFF
CDR3nt: TGTGCCAGCTCACCGCAGGGGGATTACAATGAGCAGTTCTTC

j_gene: TRBJ1-2
abundance: NA
d_gene: NA
v_gene: TRBV30
CDR3aa: CAFAALYGYTF
CDR3nt: TGTGCCTTCGCCGCTCTCTATGGCTACACCTTC

j_gene: TRBJ2-6
abundance: NA
d_gene: TRBD2
v_gene: TRBV9
CDR3aa: CASSVGPSGDSGANVLTF
CDR3nt: TGTGCCAGCAGCGTAGGTCCTAGCGGGGACTCTGGGGCCAACGTCCTGACTTTC

j_gene: TRBJ2-7
abundance: NA
d_gene: NA
v_gene: TRBV12-3/TRBV12-4
CDR3aa: CASSLAMTAEQYF
CDR3nt: TGTGCCAGCAGTTTAGCGATGACGGCCGAGCAGTACTTC

j_gene: TRBJ1-4
abundance: once
d_gene: TRBD1
v_gene: TRBV4-1
CDR3aa: CASSHKTGWEKLFF
CDR3nt: TGCGCCAGCAGCCACAAGACAGGGTGGGAAAAACTGTTTTTT

j_gene: TRBJ2-5
abundance: few
d_gene: TRBD2
v_gene: TRBV7-8
CDR3aa: CASSYFSRGDQETQYF
CDR3nt: TGTGCCAGCAGCTATTTCTCACGGGGGGACCAAGAGACCCAGTACTTC

j_gene: TRBJ2-7
abundance: many
d_gene: NA
v_gene: TRBV6-1
CDR3aa: CASSVEGIYEQYF
CDR3nt: TGTGCCAGCAGTGTCGAAGGGATCTACGAGCAGTACTTC